What follows are 5 T cell receptor beta chains derived from one specimen sequenced in a study of blood T cell repertoires in COVID-19. Sequencing was performed with immunoSEQ multiplex PCR; in TCRdb, only in-frame clones are kept and a portion is missing. The sample carries under 80,000 clones, roughly 83% recorded once. Sequenced sample: peripheral blood. The source is a woman in her sixties with acute or convalescent COVID-19.

The chain employs TRBV5-1 and TRBJ1-1, with TRBD1 as a possible D gene (5 bases). Germline V CDR1 and CDR2: SGHRS, YFSETQ. Trimming cost V 4 bases and J 2 bases, with 9 bases left between them. CDR3 size: 13 residues. CDR3 coding DNA: TGCGCCAGCAGCCCTCAGGGCAACACTGAAGCTTTCTTT. As protein: CASSPQGNTEAFF.

The V and J genes are TRBV5-1 and TRBJ1-1; D not certain. The V gene's germline CDR1 is SGHRS and CDR2 YFSETQ. The CDR3 is 12 residues long. With 0 bases removed from V and 7 bases from J, the gap between germline ends came to 7 bases. CDR3 protein: CASSLAGGEAFF. As DNA, the CDR3 is TGCGCCAGCAGCTTGGCCGGTGGTGAAGCTTTCTTT.

This chain connects TRBV9 to TRBJ1-2; D is perhaps TRBD1 (6 bases). From germline, CDR1 is SGDLS and CDR2 YYNGEE. The CDR3 has 14 amino acids. Trimming cost V 2 bases and J 6 bases, with 14 bases left between them. The DNA for the CDR3 is TGTGCCAGCAGCGTCACCTCAGGGGTGAATGGCTACACCTTC. Translating gives CASSVTSGVNGYTF.

The chain uses TRBV6-5 and TRBJ2-2; 8 nucleotides line up with TRBD2. Trimming took 4 bases from V and 9 from J; bases not matched to a gene: 13. This CDR3 has 16 amino acids. Germline assignment: CDR1 MNHEY and CDR2 SVGAGI. CDR3 protein: CASSSRGGTHSRELFF. DNA of the CDR3: TGTGCCAGCAGTTCACGCGGGGGGACCCATAGCCGGGAGCTGTTTTTT.

The rearrangement links TRBV19 to TRBJ2-7; weak D call: TRBD1 (5 bases). The V and J ends lost 4 bases and 5 bases respectively, with 12 bases between them. The CDR3 totals 13 residues. Per germline, CDR1 LNHDA and CDR2 SQIVND (reference sequence). In nucleotides, the CDR3 is TGTGCCAGTAGTACCTGGGGCGCCGACGAGCAGTACTTC. It yields the protein CASSTWGADEQYF.